This T cell receptor beta chain originates from a study of T cell changes during pregnancy in multiple sclerosis. The repertoire was sequenced with immunoSEQ multiplex PCR; TCRdb's copy has only in-frame clones and lacks some. Of roughly 39,000 clones in the sample, 75% to 95% were seen once. Germline loops: CDR1 SGHTS, CDR2 YDEGEE. This CDR3 contains 16 residues. Trimming removed 4 bases from V and 2 bases from J, with 16 bases in between. Sequencing used CD4+ T cells from peripheral blood mononuclear cells, obtained in the first trimester of pregnancy. The chain employs TRBV5-8 and TRBJ1-5; tentatively, D is TRBD1 (5 bases). The clonotype originates from a female donor in good health, enrolled as a control in a pregnancy study. CDR3 nucleotide sequence: TGTGCCAGCAGCGAGGAGGGGCGCGCTGGCAATCAGCCCCAGCATTTT. It yields the protein CASSEEGRAGNQPQHF.